The clone carrying this TCR beta chain was seen once. The antigen is not known. Several immunoSEQ plates received, in even portions, the genomic DNA of each subset. On sorted subsets, replicate PCRs used roughly 190 ng DNA, or 25,000 to 35,000 T cell genomes. The assay was immunoSEQ multiplex PCR, and TCRdb's table has in-frame clones only and misses some. Counted here are around 1.4 million clones, roughly 98.5% occurring once; the ten biggest clones make up around 0.38%. The V and J ends lost 3 bases and 1 base, in that order; junction bases with no gene match: 9. The CDR3 totals 16 residues. CDR1 is SGHRS, CDR2 YFSETQ, per germline. This entry comes from a study of shared clonotypes between healthy human individuals. Study information: Researchers assigned three CD4 naive, three CD4 memory, two CD8 naive and one CD8 memory plate to each donor. General study points: Read depth was anticipated to influence clonotype sharing among donors.

The sequence came from a young man in good health. Source material: naive CD4+ T cells sorted from blood. Subset in this sample: CD45RA+ positively selected. The chain is built from TRBV5-1 and TRBJ2-7; 8 bases map to TRBD2. The CDR3: CASSSGASGSSYEQYF. CDR3 in DNA: TGCGCCAGCAGCTCGGGGGCTAGCGGGTCGTCCTACGAGCAGTACTTC.